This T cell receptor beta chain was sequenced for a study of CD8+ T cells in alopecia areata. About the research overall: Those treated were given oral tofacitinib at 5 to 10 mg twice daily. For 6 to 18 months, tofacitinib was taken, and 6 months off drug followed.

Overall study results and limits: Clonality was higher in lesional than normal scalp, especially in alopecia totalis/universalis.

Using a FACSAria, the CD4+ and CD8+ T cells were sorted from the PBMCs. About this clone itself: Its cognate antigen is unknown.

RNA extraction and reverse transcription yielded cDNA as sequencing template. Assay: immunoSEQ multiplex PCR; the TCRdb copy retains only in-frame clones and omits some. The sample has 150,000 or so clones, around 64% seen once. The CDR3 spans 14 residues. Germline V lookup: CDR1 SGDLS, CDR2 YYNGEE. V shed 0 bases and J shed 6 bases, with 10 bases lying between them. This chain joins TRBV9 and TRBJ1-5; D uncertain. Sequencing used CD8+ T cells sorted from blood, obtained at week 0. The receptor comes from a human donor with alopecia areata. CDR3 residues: CASSVGEGAQPQHF. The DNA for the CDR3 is TGTGCCAGCAGCGTAGGGGAGGGAGCTCAGCCCCAGCATTTT.